This TCR beta chain comes out of a study of follicular helper T cells after annual influenza vaccination. Study at large: For some subjects, blood spans the 2013-2014, 2014-2015 and 2015-2016 annual vaccinations.

Sequenced by immunoSEQ multiplex PCR; TCRdb stores in-frame clones only, minus some. The sample shows about 11,000 clones, roughly four fifths of them seen only once. Concerning this clone itself: Its target is unknown.

The length of the CDR3 is 15 residues. Trimming took 0 bases from V and 8 from J, leaving 14 bases between them. Germline loops: CDR1 SNHLY, CDR2 FYNNEI. General observations from the study: Yearly vaccinations repeatedly recalled conserved clonotypes in ICOS+CD38+ cTfh. Day 7 ICOS+CD38+ clones were most often found later in ICOS-CD38- cTfh cells.

The receptor was isolated from an adult who received the influenza vaccine. The specimen was CXCR5- memory CD4+ T cells sorted from blood, collected 6 weeks after influenza vaccination. The rearrangement links TRBV2 to TRBJ1-3; D gene ambiguous. The CDR3 region has the DNA TGTGCCAGCAGTGAAGCCCCACCACTTTCTGACACCATATATTTT. Translation: CASSEAPPLSDTIYF.